A single sample gave rise to the 3 T cell receptor beta chains below, sequenced in a study of blood T cell repertoires in COVID-19 (dated by TCRdb to 2019 to 2021). Library method: the immunoSEQ multiplex PCR assay. TCRdb obtained this table from immuneACCESS and retained in-frame rearrangements with V and J assigned. These tables miss some clones; where compared with another copy, unresolved V genes account for less than half of the shortfall, and the remainder is unexplained. This sample gives 85,000 to 95,000 clones in total; nearly 90% of them show up just once. Approximately 5.6% of the sample goes to the ten largest clones. The sequencing sample was made of peripheral blood. The source is a woman of 80 years or more with active COVID-19.

J is TRBJ2-7 and V is TRBV5-5; 9 bases line up with TRBD1. Germline lookup yields CDR1 SGHKS and CDR2 YYEKEE (reference sequence). The CDR3 is made up of 14 amino acids. V gave up 6 bases and J gave up 1 base; unmatched junction bases: 5. The CDR3, as DNA: TGTGCCAGCAAACCGGGACAGGGTTCCTACGAGCAGTACTTC. This codes for CASKPGQGSYEQYF.

The rearrangement joins TRBV28 to TRBJ2-7, with D perhaps TRBD2 (6 bases). This CDR3 comprises 15 residues. Germline V gives CDR1 MDHEN, CDR2 SYDVKM. Between the trimmed V and J ends, which lost 5 bases and 3 bases, there was a span of 17 bases. CDR3 in amino acids: CASSPRPGLLYEQYF. The CDR3 nucleotides read TGTGCCAGCAGTCCACGTCCGGGACTGCTCTACGAGCAGTACTTC.

V is TRBV28 and J is TRBJ2-1, with TRBD2 matching 9 bases. The CDR3 has 17 amino acids. Losses at the gene ends were 7 bases for V and 7 bases for J; bases not matched to a gene: 17. CDR1 and CDR2 (germline): MDHEN, SYDVKM. The CDR3 is CASTNSKGLAGGNEQFF. The DNA of the CDR3 is TGTGCCAGCACCAATTCTAAGGGACTAGCAGGAGGGAATGAGCAGTTCTTC.